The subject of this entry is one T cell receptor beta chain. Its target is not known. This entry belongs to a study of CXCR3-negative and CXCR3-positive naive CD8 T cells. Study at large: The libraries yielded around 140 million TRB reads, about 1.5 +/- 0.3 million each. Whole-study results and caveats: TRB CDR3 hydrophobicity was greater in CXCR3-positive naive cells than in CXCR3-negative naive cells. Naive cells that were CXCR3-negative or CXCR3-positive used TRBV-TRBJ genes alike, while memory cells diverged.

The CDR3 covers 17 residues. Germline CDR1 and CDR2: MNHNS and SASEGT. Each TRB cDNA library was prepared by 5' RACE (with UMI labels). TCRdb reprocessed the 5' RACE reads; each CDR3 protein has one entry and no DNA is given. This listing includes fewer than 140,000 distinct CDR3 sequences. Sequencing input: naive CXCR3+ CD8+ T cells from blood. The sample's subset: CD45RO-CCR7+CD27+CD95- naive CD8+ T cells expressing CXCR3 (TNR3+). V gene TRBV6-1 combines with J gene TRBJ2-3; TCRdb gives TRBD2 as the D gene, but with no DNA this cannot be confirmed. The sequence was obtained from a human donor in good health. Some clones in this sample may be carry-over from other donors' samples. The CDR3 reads CASSESLAGVLTDTQYF.